These 15 T cell receptor beta chains share one sample of origin, sequenced in a study of liver allograft versus peripheral blood T cells (dated by TCRdb to 2018 to 2020). Context from the whole study: The study compared the T cell receptor repertoires present in transplanted livers with the repertoires present in the peripheral blood of liver transplant recipients.

Sequencing took place on an Illumina MiSeq. The public sequencing data were trimmed at Q25 with fastp and processed into clonotypes with MiXCR by TCRdb, which kept only in-frame beta chains. Under each unique CDR3 protein, matching rows form one entry showing the most common genes and DNA. The sample profile shows about 6,600 distinct CDR3 sequences; about 15% of them were found once. Around 7.6% of the sample is taken by the ten largest. All receptors derive from a human patient who had a liver transplant. Donor T cells from the graft may be present among the T cells after a transplant.

Sample share makes this clonotype medium-sized (0.01 to 0.1%). The V and J genes are TRBV5-6 and TRBJ1-4; 8 nucleotides line up with TRBD1. This CDR3 region has 17 residues. V lost 0 bases, J lost 4 bases, and 8 bases stayed unmatched. Germline assignment: CDR1 SGHDT and CDR2 YYEEEE. CDR3 DNA sequence: TGTGCCAGCAGCTTGGGGACAGGGAGTTCCTTTAATGAAAAACTGTTTTTT. It specifies CASSLGTGSSFNEKLFF.

This clonotype is deemed medium-sized. The chain couples TRBV11-2 to TRBJ1-1; D may be TRBD1 (5 bases). V shed 0 bases and J shed 4 bases, with 12 bases lying between them. Germline CDR1 reads SGHAT; CDR2 reads FQNNGV. The CDR3 contains 15 residues. The CDR3 protein is CASSLDRVRGTEAFF. CDR3 DNA: TGTGCCAGCAGCTTAGACAGGGTCCGGGGCACTGAAGCTTTCTTT.

Only a few counts were recorded for this clonotype. This chain connects TRBV13 to TRBJ1-2; D is possibly TRBD1 (5 bases). V shed 3 bases and J shed 1 base, with 6 bases lying between them. The CDR3 totals 13 residues. Germline V gene data show CDR1 as PRHDT and CDR2 as FYEKMQ (reference sequence). CDR3 residues: CASSLDNNYGYTF. In DNA form, the CDR3 reads TGTGCCAGCAGCTTGGACAATAACTATGGCTACACCTTC.

This clonotype is medium-sized within its sample. This rearrangement joins TRBV10-3 to TRBJ1-5, with TRBD1 matching over 7 bases. V trimming: 3 bases; J trimming: 1 base; junction bases outside the gene matches: 3. This CDR3 spans 15 amino acids. Germline V gene lookup returns CDR1 ENHRY and CDR2 SYGVKD. CDR3 sequence: CAISENRGSNQPQHF. Here the CDR3 DNA reads TGTGCCATCAGTGAAAACAGGGGCAGCAATCAGCCCCAGCATTTT.

In its sample, this clonotype ranks as medium-sized. The V and J genes are TRBV29-1 and TRBJ2-7; tentatively, D is TRBD1 (6 bases). V lost 4 bases and J lost 5, with 18 bases in between. CDR3 length: 14 residues. Germline lookup yields CDR1 SQVTM and CDR2 ANQGSEA. The CDR3 DNA sequence: TGCAGCGTTGCGGAAACAGGGTTATTGGACGAGCAGTACTTC. Protein sequence: CSVAETGLLDEQYF.

This clonotype was recorded many times. The genes are TRBV6-5 and TRBJ2-1; 12 bases are a match to TRBD2. After removal of 6 bases from V and 9 bases from J, the junction contained 9 bases not matched to a gene. CDR1 MNHEY and CDR2 SVGAGI come from the germline V gene. The CDR3 runs 15 residues. CDR3 bases: TGTGCCAGCAGGTCTCCTAGCGGGGGGGCGGGTGAGCAGTTCTTC. Protein sequence: CASRSPSGGAGEQFF.

This clonotype is deemed medium-sized (0.01 to 0.1%). This chain connects TRBV19 to TRBJ2-7, with D perhaps matching TRBD2 (6 bases). Germline loops: CDR1 LNHDA, CDR2 SQIVND (reference sequence). The V and J ends lost 5 bases and 1 base respectively, with 15 bases between them. The CDR3 extends over 15 amino acids. CDR3 nucleotides: TGTGCCAGTAGTCCTGGGAGGACATCGTCCTACGAGCAGTACTTC. Translation gives CASSPGRTSSYEQYF.

By proportion, this clonotype is medium-sized (0.01 to 0.1%). The V call is TRBV9, the J call TRBJ1-6, with a tentative D call TRBD1 (5 bases). Trimming took off 0 bases at V and 8 bases at J, with 12 bases between the two ends. Germline values: CDR1 SGDLS, CDR2 YYNGEE. CDR3 size: 15 residues. CDR3 loop: CASSVAAGWDSPLHF. CDR3 sequence (DNA): TGTGCCAGCAGCGTAGCGGCAGGGTGGGATTCACCCCTCCACTTT.

In its sample, this clonotype ranks as medium-sized (0.01 to 0.1%). The gene calls are TRBV6-1 and TRBJ1-2; possible D gene TRBD1, 5 bases. Looked up from germline, CDR1 is MNHNS and CDR2 is SASEGT. The CDR3 is made up of 15 amino acids. Trimming took 0 bases from V and 5 from J, leaving 13 bases between them. The DNA of the CDR3 is TGTGCCAGCAGTGAAGCGACGGGGACGTATTATGGCTACACCTTC. Its translation: CASSEATGTYYGYTF.

This clonotype is labeled medium-sized. This sequence joins TRBV10-3 and TRBJ1-6; D is possibly TRBD1 (5 bases). Trimming pared 4 bases from V and 5 bases from J, leaving 9 bases between. The CDR3 length is 14 residues. CDR1 is ENHRY and CDR2 is SYGVKD in the germline V gene. CDR3 sequence reads: CAISGRADNSPLHF. Written as DNA, the CDR3 is TGTGCCATCAGTGGCAGGGCCGATAATTCACCCCTCCACTTT.

By share, this clonotype counts as medium-sized. The DNA for the CDR3 is TGTGCCAGCAGTTCGGGGCTCCACAATGGCTACACCTTC. This gives the protein CASSSGLHNGYTF. The V gene is TRBV6-2 or TRBV6-3, the J gene TRBJ1-2; perhaps TRBD1 as D (5 bases). CDR1 is MNHEY, CDR2 SVGEGT, per germline. V shed 4 bases and J shed 6 bases, with 12 bases lying between them. The CDR3 consists of 13 residues.

This clonotype qualifies as medium-sized. The chain links TRBV6-6 to TRBJ2-1, with a tentative D call TRBD2 (7 bases). The CDR3 has 17 amino acids. V lost 2 bases and J 3 bases, leaving 17 bases between the germline ends. Germline lookup yields CDR1 MNHNY and CDR2 SVGAGI (reference sequence). As DNA, the CDR3 is TGTGCCAGCAGTTACCCCAAGCGCGGGGGCCACTACAATGAGCAGTTCTTC. Translated, it gives CASSYPKRGGHYNEQFF.

This clonotype appeared a few times. The chain has TRBV2 and TRBJ1-5; D gene ambiguous. The germline V and J ends were trimmed by 5 bases and 2 bases, with 10 bases remaining between them. This CDR3 spans 14 amino acids. Germline V lookup: CDR1 SNHLY, CDR2 FYNNEI. DNA of the CDR3: TGTGCCAGCAGTAACCAGGCTGGCAATCAGCCCCAGCATTTT. Encoded protein: CASSNQAGNQPQHF.

Judged by abundance, this clonotype is medium-sized. This chain joins TRBV19 and TRBJ1-2; D perhaps matches TRBD1 (5 bases). This CDR3 is built from 15 residues. V dropped 4 bases and J dropped 6 bases, with 18 bases sitting between them. Germline values: CDR1 LNHDA, CDR2 SQIVND (reference sequence). CDR3 protein: CASSTPWDALNGYTF. For the CDR3, the DNA is TGTGCCAGTAGTACCCCCTGGGACGCGCTCAATGGCTACACCTTC.

This clonotype is medium-sized within its sample. CDR3 amino acids: CASWGQGPYEQYF. As DNA, the CDR3 is TGTGCCAGCTGGGGACAGGGACCCTACGAGCAGTACTTC. The rearrangement joins TRBV18 to TRBJ2-7, with 9 bases that match TRBD1. From germline, CDR1 is KGHSH and CDR2 LQKENI. V was clipped by 7 bases and J by 2 bases; unmatched bases: 3. The CDR3 runs to 13 residues.